The present entry profiles one TCR beta chain with its context. The data originate from a study of Ad26.COV2.S vaccination and SARS-CoV-2 variants. About the study: Each vaccinee took Ad26.COV2.S intramuscularly, once or twice 56 days apart.

Treatment specified: around 19 received Ad26.COV2.S at low or high dose, single or two shots; 5 received placebo; per-sample allocation not given. Samples came from day 63 after the first vaccine or placebo injection. Assay: immunoSEQ multiplex PCR; the TCRdb copy retains only in-frame clones and omits some. The table lists roughly 500,000 clones, roughly nine tenths of them singletons, with approximately 2.5% in the top ten. CDR1 is SGHDT, CDR2 YYEEEE, per germline. The CDR3 runs 13 residues. Unmatched junction bases numbered 5, after V lost 4 bases and J lost 8 bases. This sequence originates from a person between 18 and 60 years old who received the Ad26.COV2.S COVID-19 vaccine or a placebo. This specimen consisted of peripheral blood, obtained in a trial of Ad26.COV2.S vaccine versus placebo. The J gene is TRBJ1-2, the V gene TRBV5-6, with 10 positions matching TRBD1. The CDR3 sequence: CASSLTGGQGYTF. CDR3 bases: TGTGCCAGCAGCCTGACAGGGGGCCAGGGCTACACCTTC.